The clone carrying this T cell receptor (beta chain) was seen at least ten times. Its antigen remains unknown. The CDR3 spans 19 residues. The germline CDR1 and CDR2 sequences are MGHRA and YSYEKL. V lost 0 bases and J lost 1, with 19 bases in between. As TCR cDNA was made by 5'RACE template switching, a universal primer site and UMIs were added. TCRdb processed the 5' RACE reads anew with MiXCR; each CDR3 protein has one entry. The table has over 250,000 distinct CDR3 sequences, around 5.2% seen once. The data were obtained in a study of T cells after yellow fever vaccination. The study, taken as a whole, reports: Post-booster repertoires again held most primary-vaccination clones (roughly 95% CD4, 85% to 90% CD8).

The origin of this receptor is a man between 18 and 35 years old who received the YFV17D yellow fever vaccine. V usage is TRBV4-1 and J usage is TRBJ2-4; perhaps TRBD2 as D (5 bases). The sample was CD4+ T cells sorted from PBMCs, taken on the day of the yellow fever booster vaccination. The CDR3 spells CASSQDGGRGSGAKNIQYF. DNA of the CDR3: TGCGCCAGCAGCCAAGATGGAGGCCGGGGTTCGGGGGCCAAAAACATTCAGTACTTC.